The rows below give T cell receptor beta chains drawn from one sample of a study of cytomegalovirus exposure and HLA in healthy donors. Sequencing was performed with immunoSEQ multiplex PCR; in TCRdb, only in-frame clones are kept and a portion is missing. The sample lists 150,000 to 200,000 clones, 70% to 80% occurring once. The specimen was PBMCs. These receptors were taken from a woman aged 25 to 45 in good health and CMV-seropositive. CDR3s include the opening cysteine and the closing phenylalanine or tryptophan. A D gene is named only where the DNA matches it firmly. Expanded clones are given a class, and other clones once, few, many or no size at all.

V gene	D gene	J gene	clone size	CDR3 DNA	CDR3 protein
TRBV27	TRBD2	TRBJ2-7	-	TGTGCCAGCAGTTTTGGACTAGCGGGAGCCCACGAGCAGTACTTC	CASSFGLAGAHEQYF
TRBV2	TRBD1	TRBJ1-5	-	TGTGCCAGCAGTGCGACCGGGACAGGGGGGACTAATCAGCCCCAGCATTTT	CASSATGTGGTNQPQHF
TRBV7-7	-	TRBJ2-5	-	TGTGCCAGCAGCTTAGACGCGGCAGCGGCGGGGACCCAGTACTTC	CASSLDAAAAGTQYF
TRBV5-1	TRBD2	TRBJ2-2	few	TGCGCCAGCAGCTTGGGACTAGCGGGGATCCCAGGCGGGGAGCTGTTTTTT	CASSLGLAGIPGGELFF
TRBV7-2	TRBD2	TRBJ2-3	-	TGTGCCAGCAGCTCCTGGGGGGGGTTCACAGATACGCAGTATTTT	CASSSWGGFTDTQYF
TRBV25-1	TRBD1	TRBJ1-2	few	TGTGCCAGCAGCCTTGACAGGGTTGGCTACACCTTC	CASSLDRVGYTF
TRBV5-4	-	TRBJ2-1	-	TGTGCCAGCAGACCTGACAGTCCCTCCTACAATGAGCAGTTCTTC	CASRPDSPSYNEQFF
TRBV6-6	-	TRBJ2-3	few	TGTGCCAGCAGTGGGGGGGCCCAAGATACGCAGTATTTT	CASSGGAQDTQYF
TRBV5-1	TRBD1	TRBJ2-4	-	TGCGCCAGCAACACCCGGGGGACAGGGGGCGCCAAAAACATTCAGTACTTC	CASNTRGTGGAKNIQYF
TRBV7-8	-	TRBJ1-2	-	TGTGCCAGCAGCTACTCGGACACATATGGCTACACCTTC	CASSYSDTYGYTF
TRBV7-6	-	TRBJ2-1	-	TGTGCCAGCAGCACAAGGGGGGGAACGGCAAAAAATGAGCAGTTCTTC	CASSTRGGTAKNEQFF
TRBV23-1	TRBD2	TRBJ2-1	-	TGCGCCAGCAGTCAATCGCTAGCGGGAGCCTACAATGAGCAGTTCTTC	CASSQSLAGAYNEQFF
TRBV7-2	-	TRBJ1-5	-	TGTGCCAGCAGCTTAGATGCAGGGGGCAATCAGCCCCAGCATTTT	CASSLDAGGNQPQHF
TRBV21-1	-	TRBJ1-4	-	TGTGCCAGCAGCAAAAGGAGGAAGGGCGCAACTAATGAAAAACTGTTTTTT	CASSKRRKGATNEKLFF
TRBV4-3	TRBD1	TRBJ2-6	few	TGCGCCAGCAGCCAACTGACAGGGGGAGCTGGGGCCAACGTCCTGACTTTC	CASSQLTGGAGANVLTF
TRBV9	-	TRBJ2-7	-	TGTGCCAGCAGCGTAAACAGGGCATCCAACTCCTACGAGCAGTACTTC	CASSVNRASNSYEQYF
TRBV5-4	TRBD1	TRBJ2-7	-	TGTGCCAGCAGCTTGTCGACAGGGGGGGACTACGAGCAGTACTTC	CASSLSTGGDYEQYF
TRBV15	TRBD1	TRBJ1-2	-	TGTGCCACCAGCAGAGACGATATGACAGGGGTTAACGGCTACACCTTC	CATSRDDMTGVNGYTF
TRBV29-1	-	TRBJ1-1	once	TGCAGCGTGATACCAGGGGCCGTTACTGAAGCTTTCTTT	CSVIPGAVTEAFF
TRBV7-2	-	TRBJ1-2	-	TGTGCCAGCAGCCCCCGGCGGGGGGGCCACTATGGCTACACCTTC	CASSPRRGGHYGYTF
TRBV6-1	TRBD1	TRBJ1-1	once	TGTGCCAGCAGCTTGACAGGGGCGTCCACTGAAGCTTTCTTT	CASSLTGASTEAFF
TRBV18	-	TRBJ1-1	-	TGTGCCAGCTCACCCCTTGATCATCCCGAGACTGAAGCTTTCTTT	CASSPLDHPETEAFF
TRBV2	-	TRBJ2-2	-	TGTGCCAGCAGACGACTTCGGACAACCAACACCGGGGAGCTGTTTTTT	CASRRLRTTNTGELFF
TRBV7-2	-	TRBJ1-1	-	TGTGCCAGCAGCCCGGGACTCCGGAACACTGAAGCTTTCTTT	CASSPGLRNTEAFF
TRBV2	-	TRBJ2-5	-	TGTGCCAGCAGTGTTAGGGGGTCGGAGACCCAGTACTTC	CASSVRGSETQYF
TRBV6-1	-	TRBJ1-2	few	TGTGCCAGCCCAGGACGGGGAGGAAACTATGGCTACACCTTC	CASPGRGGNYGYTF
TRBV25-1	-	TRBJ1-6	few	TGTGCCAGCAGTGGCCACACTAATTCACCCCTCCACTTT	CASSGHTNSPLHF